The entry below describes one TCR beta chain. Its antigen is still unknown. Just one base apart from a much larger clone, this may be a read error. Alongside blood RNA obtained from unsorted whole blood, germline DNA was also extracted. The sample originates from a study of tumor-infiltrating lymphocytes in primary liver carcinoma. The wider study: Subjects presented with primary liver carcinoma managed by surgical resection.

With 500 ng total RNA as template and a constant-region primer, TCR beta cDNA was made. Libraries of TCR beta came from three nested multiplex PCR rounds with slightly modified ARM-PCR. Amplification in the first two PCR rounds was performed using TRBV1-TRBV30 forward primers and a C-beta reverse primer for 10 cycles each. Using its own MiXCR run on the multiplex PCR reads, TCRdb lists one record per CDR3 protein. Here the sample spans approximately 330,000 distinct CDR3 sequences, roughly two thirds being singletons. Study-level points and caveats: Tumor-adjacent and tumor-blood pairs showed less overlap than tumor region pairs.

Trimming shortened V by 3 bases and J by 5 bases, and 16 bases separated the two germline ends. The CDR3 is made up of 16 amino acids. Germline V gene data show CDR1 as MGHRA and CDR2 as YSYEKL. This rearrangement joins TRBV4-1 to TRBJ1-4; TRBD1 might be the D (6 bases). The sequenced material came from peripheral blood. The receptor was derived from a man aged 40-49 years with primary liver carcinoma and hepatitis B virus infection. CDR3 protein: CASSHLSGTKNEKLFF. The CDR3 DNA is TGCGCCAGCAGCCACCTCTCCGGGACAAAGAATGAAAAACTGTTTTTT.